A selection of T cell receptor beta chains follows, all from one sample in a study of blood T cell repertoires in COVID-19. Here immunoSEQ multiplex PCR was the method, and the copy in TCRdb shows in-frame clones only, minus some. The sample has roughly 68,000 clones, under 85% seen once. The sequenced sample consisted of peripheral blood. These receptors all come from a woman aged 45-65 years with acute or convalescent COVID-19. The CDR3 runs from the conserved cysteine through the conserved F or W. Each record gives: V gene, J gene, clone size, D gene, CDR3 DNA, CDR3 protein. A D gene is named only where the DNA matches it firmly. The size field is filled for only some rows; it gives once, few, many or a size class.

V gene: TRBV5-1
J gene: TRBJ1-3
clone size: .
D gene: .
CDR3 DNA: TGCGCCAGCACCCCTGGAGGATCTGGAAACACCATATATTTT
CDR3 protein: CASTPGGSGNTIYF

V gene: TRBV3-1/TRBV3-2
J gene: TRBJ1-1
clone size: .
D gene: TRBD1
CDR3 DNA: TGTGCCAGCAGCCGCATTCGGACAGGGACCGGCACTGAAGCTTTCTTT
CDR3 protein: CASSRIRTGTGTEAFF

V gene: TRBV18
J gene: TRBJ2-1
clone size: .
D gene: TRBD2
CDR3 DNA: TGTGCCACCAAGAGGGCTAGCGGGGGAAATAGTGAGCAGTTCTTC
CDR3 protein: CATKRASGGNSEQFF

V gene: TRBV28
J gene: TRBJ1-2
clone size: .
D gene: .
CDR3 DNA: TGTGCCAGCAGTTTTGGAGGACGGGCGGAGAACTATGGCTACACCTTC
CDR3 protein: CASSFGGRAENYGYTF

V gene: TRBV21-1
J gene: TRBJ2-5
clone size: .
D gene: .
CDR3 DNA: TGTGCCAGCACCTACCTGCGAGCGGGAGGGCCGGGAGAGACCCAGTACTTC
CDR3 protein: CASTYLRAGGPGETQYF

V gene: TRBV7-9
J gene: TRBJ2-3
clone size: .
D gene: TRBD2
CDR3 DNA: TGTGCCAGCAGCCCAGGGACTAGCGGGAGATCAGATACGCAGTATTTT
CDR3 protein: CASSPGTSGRSDTQYF

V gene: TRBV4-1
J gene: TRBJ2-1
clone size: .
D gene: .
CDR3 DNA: .
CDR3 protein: CASILDPGVYNEQFF

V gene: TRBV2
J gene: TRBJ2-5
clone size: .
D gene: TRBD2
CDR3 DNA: TGTGCCAGCAGTGATGAACTAGCGGGGGCCGGGGAGACCCAGTACTTC
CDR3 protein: CASSDELAGAGETQYF

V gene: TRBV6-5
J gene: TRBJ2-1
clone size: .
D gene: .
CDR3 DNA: TGTGCCAGCAGTCAACGGGGGGCGTCCTACAATGAGCAGTTCTTC
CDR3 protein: CASSQRGASYNEQFF

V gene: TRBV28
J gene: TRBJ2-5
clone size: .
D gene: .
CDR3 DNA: TGTGCCATCTCGTTTTCAGGGACATTGGGAACCCAGTACTTC
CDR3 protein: CAISFSGTLGTQYF

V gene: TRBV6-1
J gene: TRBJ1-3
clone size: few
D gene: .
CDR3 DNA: TGTGCCAGCAGTGAAATCAGATCGTCCACCATATATTTT
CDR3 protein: CASSEIRSSTIYF

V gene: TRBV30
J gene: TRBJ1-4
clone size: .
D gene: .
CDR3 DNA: TGTGCCTGGAGTGACAGGGATGAAAAACTGTTTTTT
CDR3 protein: CAWSDRDEKLFF

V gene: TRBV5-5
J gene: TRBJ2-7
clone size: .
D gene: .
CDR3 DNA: TGTGCCAGCAGCTTGGCCCAGGGTCGGGACGAGCAGTACTTC
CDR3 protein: CASSLAQGRDEQYF

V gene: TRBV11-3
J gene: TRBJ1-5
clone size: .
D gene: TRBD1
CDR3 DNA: TGTGCCAGCATCATCCGGGACAGGGGGAATCAGCCCCAGCATTTT
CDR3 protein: CASIIRDRGNQPQHF

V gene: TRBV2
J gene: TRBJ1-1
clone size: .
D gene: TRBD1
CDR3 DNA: TGTGCCAGCACCGAGACAGGGGGAGGCACTGAAGCTTTCTTT
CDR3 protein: CASTETGGGTEAFF

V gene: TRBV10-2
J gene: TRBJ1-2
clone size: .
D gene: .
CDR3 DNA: TGCGCCAGCAGTAAGGAGGGCGCTGTCTACACCTTC
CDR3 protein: CASSKEGAVYTF

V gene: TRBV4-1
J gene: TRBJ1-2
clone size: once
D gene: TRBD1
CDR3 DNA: TGCGCCAGCAGCCAAGGACAGGGCTATGGCTACACCTTC
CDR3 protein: CASSQGQGYGYTF

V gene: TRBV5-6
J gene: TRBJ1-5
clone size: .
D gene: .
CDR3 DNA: TGTGCCAGCAGCTCAACAGGGACCTATCAGCCCCAGCATTTT
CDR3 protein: CASSSTGTYQPQHF

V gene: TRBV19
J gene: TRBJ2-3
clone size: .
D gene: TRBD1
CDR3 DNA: TGTGCCAGTAGGCCCCGACAGGGGGAGACGCAGTATTTT
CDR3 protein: CASRPRQGETQYF

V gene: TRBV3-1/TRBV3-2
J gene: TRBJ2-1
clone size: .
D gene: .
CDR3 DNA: TGTGCCAGCAGCCAAGAAACTTTCTCCTACAATGAGCAGTTCTTC
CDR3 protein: CASSQETFSYNEQFF

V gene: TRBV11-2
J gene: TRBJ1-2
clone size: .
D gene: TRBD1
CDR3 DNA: TGTGCCAGCAGCTTAGGGACAGGGATGGGCTATGGCTACACCTTC
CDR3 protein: CASSLGTGMGYGYTF

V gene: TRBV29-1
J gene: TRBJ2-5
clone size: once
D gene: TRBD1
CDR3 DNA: TGCAGCGTTGTGGGGACAGGGCTACAAGAGACCCAGTACTTC
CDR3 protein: CSVVGTGLQETQYF

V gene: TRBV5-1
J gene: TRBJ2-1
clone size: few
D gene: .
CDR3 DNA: TGCGCCAGCTCCTTACAGGGTTCCTACAATGAGCAGTTCTTC
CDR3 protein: CASSLQGSYNEQFF

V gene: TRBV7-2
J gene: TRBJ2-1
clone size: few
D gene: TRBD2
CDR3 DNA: TGTGCCAGCAGGCAGCGGGGGGACCCTTACAATGAGCAGTTCTTC
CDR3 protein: CASRQRGDPYNEQFF

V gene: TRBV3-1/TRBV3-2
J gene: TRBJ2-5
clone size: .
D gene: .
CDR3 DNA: TGTGCCAGCAGCAGAGGTGACAGAGACCAAGAGACCCAGTACTTC
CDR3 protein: CASSRGDRDQETQYF

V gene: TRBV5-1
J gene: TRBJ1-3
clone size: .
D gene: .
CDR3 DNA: TGCGCCAGCAGCAACACCTTCGGCCAGGCCACTGTACGAAACACCATATATTTT
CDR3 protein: CASSNTFGQATVRNTIYF

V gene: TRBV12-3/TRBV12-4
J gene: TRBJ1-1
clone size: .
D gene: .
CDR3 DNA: TGTGCCAGCAGACCTGACAGGAACACTGAAGCTTTCTTT
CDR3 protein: CASRPDRNTEAFF

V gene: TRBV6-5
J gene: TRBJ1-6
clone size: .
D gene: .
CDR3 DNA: TGTGCCAGCAGTTACAATCAGGATTCACCCCTCCACTTT
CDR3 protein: CASSYNQDSPLHF

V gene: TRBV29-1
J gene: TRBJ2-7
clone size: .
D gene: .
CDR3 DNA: TGCAGCGTTGACGGAGGCTCCTACGAGCAGTACTTC
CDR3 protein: CSVDGGSYEQYF

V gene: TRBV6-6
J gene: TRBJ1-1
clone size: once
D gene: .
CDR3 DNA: TGTGCCAGCAGTTACTCGGAGATGAACACTGAAGCTTTCTTT
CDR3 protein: CASSYSEMNTEAFF

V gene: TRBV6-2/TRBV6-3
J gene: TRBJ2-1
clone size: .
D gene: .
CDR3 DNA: TGTGCCAGCAGTACAGGGCAACTGGTCTATGAGCAGTTCTTC
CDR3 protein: CASSTGQLVYEQFF

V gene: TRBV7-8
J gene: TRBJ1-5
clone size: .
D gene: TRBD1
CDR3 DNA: TGTGCCAGCAGCCCGGGACAGGGGTTCAATCAGCCCCAGCATTTT
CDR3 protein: CASSPGQGFNQPQHF

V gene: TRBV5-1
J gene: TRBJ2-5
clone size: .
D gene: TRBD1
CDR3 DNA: TGCGCCAGCAGCTCCGGCCCCGGGACAGCAATGGAGACCCAGTACTTC
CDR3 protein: CASSSGPGTAMETQYF

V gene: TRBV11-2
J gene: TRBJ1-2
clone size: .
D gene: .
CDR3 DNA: TGTGCCAGCAGCTTAGTGGCAGGATCACTTGGGCGTGGTGGCTACACCTTC
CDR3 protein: CASSLVAGSLGRGGYTF

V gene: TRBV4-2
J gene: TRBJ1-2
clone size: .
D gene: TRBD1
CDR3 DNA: TGTGCCAGCAGCCAAGAAACCTCAGGACAGGGAGACTATGGCTACACCTTC
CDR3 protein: CASSQETSGQGDYGYTF

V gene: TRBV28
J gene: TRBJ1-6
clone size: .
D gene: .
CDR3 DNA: TGTGCCAGCACCACCAGGGTGAATTCACCCCTCCACTTT
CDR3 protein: CASTTRVNSPLHF

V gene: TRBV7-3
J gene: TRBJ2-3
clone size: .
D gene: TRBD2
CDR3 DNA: TGTGCCAGCAGCTTATCACTAGGTGCGGGGGGGACAGATACGCAGTATTTT
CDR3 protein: CASSLSLGAGGTDTQYF

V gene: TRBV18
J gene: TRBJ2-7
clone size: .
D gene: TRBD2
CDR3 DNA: TGTGCCAGCTCACCACTCACCCGACTAGCGGTGAAGTTCGAGCAGTACTTC
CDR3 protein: CASSPLTRLAVKFEQYF